Listed here are 5 T cell receptor beta chains from one sample, sequenced in a study of T-cell memory formation after mild COVID-19. TCRdb re-called the 5' RACE reads through MiXCR, storing one row per CDR3 protein. Among approximately 210,000 distinct CDR3 sequences listed, 8% to 11% were seen once. Input material: PBMCs or a T cell subset sorted from them (not recorded which). The source of these receptors is a man in his late teens or twenties who had mild COVID-19 (a few samples of this study predate the infection). Cell type and time point are not known.

This clonotype was seen only a few times. V is TRBV5-1 and J is TRBJ2-3; TRBD2 is a possible D gene (6 bases). The V end was cut by 3 bases, the J end by 1 base, with 12 bases between. Germline CDR1 and CDR2: SGHRS and YFSETQ. The CDR3 is 15 amino acids. The CDR3 sequence: CASSWRVGGTDTQYF. For the CDR3, the DNA is TGCGCCAGCAGCTGGAGGGTAGGCGGCACAGATACGCAGTATTTT.

This clonotype was seen more than once but under ten times. V gene TRBV4-2 combines with J gene TRBJ2-3, with a weak D call TRBD2 (5 bases). Germline loops: CDR1 LGHNA, CDR2 YNFKEQ. V was cut by 0 bases and J by 0 bases, with 10 bases left in between. The CDR3 spans 16 residues. The CDR3 reads CASSQDSGVSTDTQYF. The CDR3 DNA follows: TGTGCCAGCAGCCAAGACTCCGGGGTTAGCACAGATACGCAGTATTTT.

This clonotype was observed a few times. The chain recombines TRBV5-1 with TRBJ1-1; D gene uncertain. V was clipped by 4 bases and J by 0 bases, with 10 bases between them. Germline lookup yields CDR1 SGHRS and CDR2 YFSETQ. The CDR3 loop spans 14 amino acids. The CDR3 DNA is TGCGCCAGCAGCAGAATTGGGTTGAACACTGAAGCTTTCTTT. This gives the protein CASSRIGLNTEAFF.

This clonotype was counted ten times or more. The chain is built from TRBV7-9 and TRBJ2-2; D is perhaps TRBD1 (5 bases). This CDR3 contains 15 residues. The V end was cut by 3 bases, the J end by 3 bases, with 11 bases between. Germline CDR1 reads SEHNR; CDR2 reads FQNEAQ (reference sequence). As DNA, the CDR3 is TGTGCCAGCAGCTTTCAAGGGGTTGACACCGGGGAGCTGTTTTTT. Translated, it gives CASSFQGVDTGELFF. The variable domain in full, completed from reference TRBV7-9 and TRBJ2-2, reads DTGVSQNPRHKITKRGQNVTFRCDPISEHNRLYWYRQTLGQGPEFLTYFQNEAQLEKSRLLSDRFSAERPKGSFSTLEIQRTEQGDSAMYLCASSFQGVDTGELFFGEGSRLTVL.

This clonotype was counted between two and nine times. V usage is TRBV6-5 and J usage is TRBJ2-5; TRBD2 aligns across 12 bases. The germline CDR1 and CDR2 sequences are MNHEY and SVGAGI. There are 14 residues in the CDR3. With 5 bases clipped from V and 7 bases from J, the junction kept 5 bases outside the gene matches. CDR3 amino acids: CASSRTSGVTTQYF. The CDR3 bases are TGTGCCAGCAGTCGGACTAGCGGGGTGACGACCCAGTACTTC.